The rows below give T cell receptor beta chains drawn from one sample of a study of Graves' ophthalmopathy and Graves' hyperthyroidism. Using its own MiXCR run on the multiplex PCR reads, TCRdb lists one record per CDR3 protein. The sample consists of more than 1,000,000 distinct CDR3 sequences, about 36% of them appearing once. Sequenced: peripheral blood or thyroid tissue (not recorded which). The source of these receptors is an adult man with Graves' hyperthyroidism. Each CDR3 is given with its conserved first and last residue. A D gene is named only where the DNA matches it firmly. Part of the rows lack a size; the others show once, few, many or a class for expanded clones.

.	TRBV11-1	TRBD1	TRBJ2-5	CASSRGQESGTQYF	TGTGCCAGCAGCCGGGGACAGGAGAGCGGGACCCAGTACTTC
many	TRBV7-9	TRBD1	TRBJ1-1	CASSGTGTGRNTEAFF	TGTGCCAGCAGCGGCACCGGGACAGGGAGGAACACTGAAGCTTTCTTT
many	TRBV25-1	.	TRBJ1-5	CASSEWADNQPQHF	TGTGCCAGCAGTGAATGGGCAGACAATCAGCCCCAGCATTTT
many	TRBV20-1	.	TRBJ1-5	CSARDRYRVVNQPQHF	TGCAGTGCTAGAGATCGTTACAGGGTAGTCAATCAGCCCCAGCATTTT
many	TRBV20-1	.	TRBJ2-7	CSARVPGTSTVEQYF	TGCAGTGCTAGGGTGCCCGGGACATCGACCGTCGAGCAGTACTTC
many	TRBV25-1	.	TRBJ2-5	CASSELVTQYF	TGTGCCAGCAGTGAATTGGTGACCCAGTACTTC
.	TRBV25-1	TRBD2	TRBJ2-7	CASRTSGVYEQYF	TGTGCCAGCCGTACTAGCGGGGTCTACGAGCAGTACTTC
.	TRBV5-5	.	TRBJ2-7	CASSRRPGTQYF	TGTGCCAGCAGTCGAAGACCGGGGACGCAGTACTTC
.	TRBV20-1	.	TRBJ1-1	CSAAWSVAEAFF	TGCAGTGCCGCATGGTCGGTCGCTGAAGCTTTCTTT
few	TRBV6-2/TRBV6-3	.	TRBJ2-5	CASRPRTNQETQYF	TGTGCCAGCAGACCCCGGACGAACCAAGAGACCCAGTACTTC